This T cell receptor (beta chain) was sequenced in a study of blood T cell repertoires in COVID-19 (dated by TCRdb to about 2020). With respect to the entire study: The collaborator samples originated in the United States, Italy and Spain and spanned the acute and convalescent phases of COVID-19. Subjects who had been exposed to COVID-19, were actively infected with it, or had recovered from it provided the deeply sampled blood TCRbeta repertoires that made up the dataset. The prospective study material was composed of cDNA or gDNA derived from T cells, B-cell-depleted T cells, or PBMCs. The repertoires were released in a freely available public database meant as a resource for research on the immune response to SARS-CoV-2. Samples came from the ongoing ImmuneRACE study (first 160 participants) plus 1,254 subjects from 6 global collaborators. Where HLA class I and class II types were available, the types were taken from metadata supplied by the sample provider, not from assay-based typing. Sample metadata almost always included a de-identified subject ID, COVID-19 status, age in years and sex.

In Seattle, one collaborating source enrolled patients while the infection was active and tracked those patients longitudinally over the course of disease. Whole blood was collected in K2EDTA tubes by collaborating institutions according to the institutions' own protocols. For TCRbeta analysis, collaborators shipped samples in one of three forms: frozen whole blood, isolated PBMCs, or DNA extracted from either of those sample types. Overall study results and their limits: Clinical and demographic metadata were provided uncurated, with the amount varying by source and participant.

Concerning this clone: The clone's antigen remains unknown. Qualities for individual bases were not recorded, and no much larger clone is one base off.

The immunoSEQ Assay, a bias-controlled multiplex PCR, was used to amplify TCRbeta CDR3 regions from genomic DNA. In the original analysis: Nucleated cell counts per sample were estimated from amplification of reference gene primers within the assay. To quantify the absolute abundance of each unique TCRbeta CDR3 rearrangement, sequence reads were collapsed and filtered. For each sample, productive Simpson clonality was calculated as the square root of Simpson's diversity index over productive rearrangements. In its TCRdb copy, this immuneACCESS table keeps in-frame sequences only and misses some clones. Where compared with another copy, unresolved V genes explain less than half of these, and the others have no known cause. V and J calls and clone size are as listed in that table; D and trimming were resolved from the DNA. This sample comprises a few hundred thousand clones, approximately 80% of them detected only once. Roughly 10% of the sample lies in the top ten.

This TCR was sampled from a woman aged 80 or over with COVID-19, enrolled during active disease. Material for sequencing was peripheral blood.

The DNA sequence is as follows: TGTGCCAGCAGTGAGTACCCAGGGATGAATGAGCAGTTCTTC. Its translation reads: CASSEYPGMNEQFF. This chain is built from TRBV6-4 and TRBJ2-1; TRBD1 is perhaps the D gene, given 5 matching bases. The CDR3 numbers 14 residues from cysteine through phenylalanine. Just CDR3 DNA is preserved here, 42 bases in frame from base 1. The trim is 3 bases for V and 7 bases for J, with a gap of 13 bases between the germline ends. For CDR1 and CDR2, the germline V gene lists MRHNA and SNTAGT.